These 6 T cell receptor beta chains share one sample of origin, sequenced in a study of blood T cells in healthy people across ages. With a J-beta primer mix and a sample-barcoded 5' primer, a second PCR ran about 7 to 11 cycles. TCRdb reanalysed the 5' RACE reads using MiXCR and keeps one entry per CDR3 protein. The repertoire holds approximately 810,000 distinct CDR3 sequences, with about 37% as singletons. Material: blood. These receptors were obtained from a man in his late teens or twenties in good health.

This clonotype was found a few times. This may be a read error, as it is one base from a much larger clone. The chain is built from TRBV12-3 or TRBV12-4 and TRBJ2-3; 8 bases fit TRBD1. V was pared by 5 bases and J by 4 bases, with 8 bases of the junction left unmatched. The CDR3 runs 15 residues. The CDR3 loop reads CASSPRTGSADTQYF. CDR3 DNA: TGTGCCAGCAGTCCCCGGACAGGGAGCGCAGATACGCAGTATTTT.

The chain couples TRBV20-1 to TRBJ2-1, with D possibly matching TRBD2 (6 bases). The CDR3 has 13 residues. Germline-derived CDR1 and CDR2 are DFQATT and SNEGSKA (reference sequence). Between the trimmed V and J ends, which lost 4 bases and 9 bases, there was a span of 16 bases. The CDR3 DNA follows: TGCAGTGCTAAGTGGGCCTGGCGGGGTGAGCAGTTCTTC. It translates to CSAKWAWRGEQFF.

V gene TRBV29-1 combines with J gene TRBJ1-3; unclear D gene. Germline values: CDR1 SQVTM, CDR2 ANQGSEA. The V end lost 4 bases, the J end lost 1 base, and 8 bases lay between the germline ends. The CDR3 is 13 residues long. DNA of the CDR3: TGCAGCGTTGCGCAACAATCTGGAAACACCATATATTTT. Encoded protein: CSVAQQSGNTIYF.

Notes on this clonotype: A read error may be the cause here, since a much bigger clone is one base away. The V call is TRBV25-1, the J call TRBJ2-3, with D unclear. In germline, CDR1 is MGHDK, CDR2 SYGVNS. This CDR3 is 14 amino acids long. V gave up 2 bases and J gave up 2 bases, with 8 bases separating them. The CDR3 DNA reads as TGTGCCAGCAGTGAAGGGCGATTCACAGATACGCAGTATTTT. This encodes CASSEGRFTDTQYF.

This clonotype was detected only a few times. The chain uses TRBV2 and TRBJ2-7; perhaps TRBD1 as D (5 bases). Per germline, CDR1 SNHLY and CDR2 FYNNEI. This CDR3 has 16 amino acids. V lost 6 bases and J 4 bases, leaving 22 bases between the germline ends. The CDR3 sequence is CASSPLPGYSGYEQYF. CDR3 DNA: TGTGCCAGCAGCCCCCTCCCAGGGTATTCAGGTTACGAGCAGTACTTC.

This clonotype was seen more than once but under ten times. V and J are TRBV2 and TRBJ2-1; the D is unclear. This CDR3 comprises 15 residues. The ends were cut back, 1 base at V and 0 bases at J, with 7 bases in the middle. Germline CDR1 and CDR2: SNHLY and FYNNEI. CDR3 sequence reads: CASSEGSGSYNEQFF. The CDR3 DNA follows: TGTGCCAGCAGTGAAGGGTCGGGCTCCTACAATGAGCAGTTCTTC.